This TCR beta chain was found in a study of control samples from healthy donors and cancer patients. The table came from immunoSEQ multiplex PCR; TCRdb's copy has only in-frame clones and leaves some out. The repertoire holds about 160,000 clones, with approximately 90% as singletons. This CDR3 is built from 15 residues. The V end lost 5 bases, the J end lost 0 bases, and 11 bases lay between the germline ends. Germline values: CDR1 MGHRA, CDR2 YSYEKL. This clonotype originated in a young man in good health. V usage is TRBV4-1 and J usage is TRBJ2-1, with D tentatively TRBD2 (6 bases). The sample comprised blood. CDR3 sequence reads: CASSIAGSSYNEQFF. In nucleotides, the CDR3 is TGCGCCAGCAGCATTGCGGGGAGCTCCTACAATGAGCAGTTCTTC.